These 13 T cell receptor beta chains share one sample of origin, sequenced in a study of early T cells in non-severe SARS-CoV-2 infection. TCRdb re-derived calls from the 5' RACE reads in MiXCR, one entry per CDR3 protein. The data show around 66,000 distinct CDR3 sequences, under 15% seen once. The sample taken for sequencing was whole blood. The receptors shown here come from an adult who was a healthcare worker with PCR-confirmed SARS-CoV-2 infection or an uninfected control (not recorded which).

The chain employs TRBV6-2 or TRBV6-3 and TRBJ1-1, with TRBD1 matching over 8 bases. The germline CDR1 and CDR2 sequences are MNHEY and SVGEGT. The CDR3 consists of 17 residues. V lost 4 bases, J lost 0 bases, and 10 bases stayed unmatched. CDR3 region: CASSWGAQGVMNTEAFF. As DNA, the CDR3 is TGTGCCAGCAGTTGGGGGGCACAGGGGGTTATGAACACTGAAGCTTTCTTT.

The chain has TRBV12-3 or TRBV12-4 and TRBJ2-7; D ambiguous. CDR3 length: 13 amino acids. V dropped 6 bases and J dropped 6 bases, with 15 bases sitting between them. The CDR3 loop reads CASSPIGSGEQYF. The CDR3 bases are TGTGCCAGCAGCCCCATTGGGTCGGGCGAGCAGTACTTC.

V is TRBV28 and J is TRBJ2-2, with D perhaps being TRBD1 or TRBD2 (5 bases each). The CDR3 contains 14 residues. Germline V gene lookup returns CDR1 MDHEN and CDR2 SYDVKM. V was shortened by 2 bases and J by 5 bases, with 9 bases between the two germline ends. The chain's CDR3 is CASSLVGRTGELFF. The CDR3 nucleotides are TGTGCCAGCAGTTTAGTGGGACGAACCGGGGAGCTGTTTTTT. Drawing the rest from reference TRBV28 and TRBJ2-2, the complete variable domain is DVKVTQSSRYLVKRTGEKVFLECVQDMDHENMFWYRQDPGLGLRLIYFSYDVKMKEKGDIPEGYSVSREKKERFSLILESASTNQTSMYLCASSLVGRTGELFFGEGSRLTVL.

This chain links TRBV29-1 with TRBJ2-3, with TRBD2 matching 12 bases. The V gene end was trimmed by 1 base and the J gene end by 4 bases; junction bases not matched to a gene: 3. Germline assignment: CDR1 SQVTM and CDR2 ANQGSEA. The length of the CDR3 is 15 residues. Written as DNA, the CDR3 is TGCAGCGTTGAAGGACTAGCGGGAGCCCCAGATACGCAGTATTTT. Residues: CSVEGLAGAPDTQYF.

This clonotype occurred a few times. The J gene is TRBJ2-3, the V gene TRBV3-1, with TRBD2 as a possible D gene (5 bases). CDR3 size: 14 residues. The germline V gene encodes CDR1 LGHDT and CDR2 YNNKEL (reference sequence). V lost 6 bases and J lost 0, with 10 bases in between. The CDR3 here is CASSGWRSTDTQYF. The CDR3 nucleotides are TGTGCCAGCAGTGGCTGGAGGAGCACAGATACGCAGTATTTT.

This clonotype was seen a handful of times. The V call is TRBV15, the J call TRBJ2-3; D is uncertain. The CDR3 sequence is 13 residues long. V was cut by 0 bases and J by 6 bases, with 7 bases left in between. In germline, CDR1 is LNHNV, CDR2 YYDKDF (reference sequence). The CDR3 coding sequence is TGTGCCACCAGCAGAGAATCCCGGGATACGCAGTATTTT. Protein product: CATSRESRDTQYF.

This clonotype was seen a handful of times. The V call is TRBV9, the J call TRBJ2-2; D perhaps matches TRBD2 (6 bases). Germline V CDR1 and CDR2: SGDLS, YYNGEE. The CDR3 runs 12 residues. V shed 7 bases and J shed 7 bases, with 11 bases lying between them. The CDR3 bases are TGTGCCAGCGCTACTAGCTTCGGGGAGCTGTTTTTT. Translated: CASATSFGELFF.

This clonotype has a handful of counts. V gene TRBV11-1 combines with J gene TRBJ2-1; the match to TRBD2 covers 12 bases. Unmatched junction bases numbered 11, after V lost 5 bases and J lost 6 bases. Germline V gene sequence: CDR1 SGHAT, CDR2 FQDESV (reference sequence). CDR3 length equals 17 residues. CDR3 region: CASSLNGLAGLGNEQFF. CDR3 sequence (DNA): TGTGCCAGCAGCCTGAACGGACTAGCGGGACTGGGCAATGAGCAGTTCTTC.

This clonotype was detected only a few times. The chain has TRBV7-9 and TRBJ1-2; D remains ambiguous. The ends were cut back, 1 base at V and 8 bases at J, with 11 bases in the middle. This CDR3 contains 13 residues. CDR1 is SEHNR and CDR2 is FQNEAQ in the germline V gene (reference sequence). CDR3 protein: CASSLEITKGYTF. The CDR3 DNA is TGTGCCAGCAGCTTAGAAATTACCAAGGGCTACACCTTC. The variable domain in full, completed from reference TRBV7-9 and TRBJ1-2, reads DTGVSQNPRHKITKRGQNVTFRCDPISEHNRLYWYRQTLGQGPEFLTYFQNEAQLEKSRLLSDRFSAERPKGSFSTLEIQRTEQGDSAMYLCASSLEITKGYTFGSGTRLTVV.

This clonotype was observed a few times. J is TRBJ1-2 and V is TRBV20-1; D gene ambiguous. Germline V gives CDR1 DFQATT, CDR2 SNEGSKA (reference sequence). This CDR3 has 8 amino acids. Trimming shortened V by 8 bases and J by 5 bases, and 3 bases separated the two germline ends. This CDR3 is CSTYGYTF. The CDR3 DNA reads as TGCAGTACATATGGCTACACCTTC.

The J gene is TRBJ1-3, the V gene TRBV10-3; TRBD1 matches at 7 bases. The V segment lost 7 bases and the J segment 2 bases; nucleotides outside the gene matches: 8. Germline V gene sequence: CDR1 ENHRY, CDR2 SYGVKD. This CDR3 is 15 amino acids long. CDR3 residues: CAITLDREPGNTIYF. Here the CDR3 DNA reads TGTGCCATCACACTCGACAGGGAGCCTGGAAACACCATATATTTT.

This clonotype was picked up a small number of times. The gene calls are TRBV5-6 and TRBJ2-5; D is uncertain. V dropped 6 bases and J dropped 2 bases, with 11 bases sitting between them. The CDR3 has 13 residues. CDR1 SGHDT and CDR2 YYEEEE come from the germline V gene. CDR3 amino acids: CASTDGRQETQYF. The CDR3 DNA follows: TGTGCCAGCACCGACGGCAGGCAAGAGACCCAGTACTTC.

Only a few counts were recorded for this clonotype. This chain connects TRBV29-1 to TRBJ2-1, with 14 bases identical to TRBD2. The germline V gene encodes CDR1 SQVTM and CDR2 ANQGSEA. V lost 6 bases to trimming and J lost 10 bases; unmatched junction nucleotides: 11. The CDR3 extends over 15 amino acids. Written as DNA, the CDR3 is TGCAGCGTCCGACTAGCGGGAGGGCCGACCGAAGAGCAGTTCTTC. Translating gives CSVRLAGGPTEEQFF.